This passage covers 2 T cell receptor beta chains from one sample sequenced in a study of technical replicates of blood from a handful of donors. Only in-frame clones appear in the TCRdb table, and some are missing; sequencing was by immunoSEQ multiplex PCR. This sample has around 76,000 clones, with about nine tenths found just once. The specimen was T cells isolated from PBMCs. All receptors come from a human donor in good health.

The gene calls are TRBV2 and TRBJ2-1, with 13 bases that match TRBD2. Trimming at V came to 6 bases and at J to 7 bases, leaving 6 bases not matched to a gene. Germline V lookup: CDR1 SNHLY, CDR2 FYNNEI. This CDR3 region has 15 residues. The CDR3 DNA reads as TGTGCCAGCAGCCTACTAGCGGGAGGGATGAATGAGCAGTTCTTC. Translation: CASSLLAGGMNEQFF.

This chain connects TRBV13 to TRBJ2-4; D is perhaps TRBD2 (6 bases). V lost 5 bases to trimming and J lost 0 bases, with 11 bases between them. Germline V gives CDR1 PRHDT, CDR2 FYEKMQ (reference sequence). The CDR3 loop spans 15 amino acids. This chain's CDR3 is CASSPLGGAKNIQYF. Written as DNA, the CDR3 is TGTGCCAGCAGCCCGTTGGGAGGAGCCAAAAACATTCAGTACTTC.